The entry that follows covers one T cell receptor beta chain sequence. Its antigen has not been determined. The sample holds no much larger clone one base away, and base qualities are not on file. This sample is drawn from a study of CD8 T cells in ankylosing spondylitis (TCRdb year 2017). Broadly, across the study: The study profiled T cell receptor beta repertoires in healthy donors and ankylosing spondylitis patients to find disease-linked TCR variants. The full study cohort was made up of approximately 24 ankylosing spondylitis patients and about a hundred healthy donors. Samples of peripheral blood were taken, and for ankylosing spondylitis patients, synovial fluid was collected as well. General conclusions and limits of the study: Blood from ankylosing spondylitis patients appeared to be characterized by a TCR beta motif made up of several highly homologous amino acid variants. The disease-linked clones were reported to be significantly enriched in matched synovial fluid samples from ankylosing spondylitis patients. The disease-linked clones showed a CD8+ phenotype and occurred at relatively low frequencies in peripheral blood. Some motif variants were previously reported in synovial fluid and blood of reactive arthritis patients, suggesting common disease-initiation mechanisms.

V is shortened by 5 bases, J by 0 bases, and the region joining them spans 7 bases. The CDR3 sequence holds 13 residues, the cysteine and phenylalanine included. Just CDR3 DNA is preserved here, 39 bases in frame from base 1. Sequencing used an Illumina HiSeq 2500. TCR beta libraries were prepared by quantitative 5'-RACE with molecular barcodes. The original pipeline was this. A new computational method, built on a probabilistic model of VDJ rearrangement, was used to identify disease-linked TCR variants. Starting from the raw public reads, TCRdb applied fastp trimming at Q25, assembled clones with MiXCR and retained in-frame beta chains. Each CDR3 protein gets just one entry, which takes the most common genes and DNA from the rows behind it. V and J calls and clone size were set by TCRdb, not the authors. The sample includes more than 100,000 distinct CDR3 sequences, with roughly 18% observed a single time. The top ten hold roughly 30% of the sample.

Recombination connected TRBV12-3 or TRBV12-4 to TRBJ1-1; D gene: possibly TRBD1, on 5 matching bases. The TCR comes from a male donor with ankylosing spondylitis. Sequencing used blood, either unsorted or a sorted T cell fraction (not recorded which). Here is the DNA: TGTGCCAGCAGTGGGACGGTGAACACTGAAGCTTTCTTT. Its protein product is CASSGTVNTEAFF.